Presented here are 13 T cell receptor beta chains from one specimen sequenced in a study of shared clonotypes between healthy human individuals. Clones were read by immunoSEQ multiplex PCR, and TCRdb kept only the in-frame ones, dropping some. The table lists roughly 500,000 clones, less than 85% of them singletons. The sequencing sample was made of PBMCs. The receptors come from a woman between 35 and 50 years old in good health. Some clones in this sample may be carry-over from other donors' samples.

In this sample, this clone turned up a few times. The chain links TRBV7-9 to TRBJ2-1, with 8 nucleotides matching TRBD1. Per germline, CDR1 SEHNR and CDR2 FQNEAQ (reference sequence). V lost 5 bases to trimming and J lost 0 bases; unmatched junction nucleotides: 6. This CDR3 spans 16 amino acids. As DNA, the CDR3 is TGTGCCAGCAGCGCGGGACAGGCGAGCTCCTACAATGAGCAGTTCTTC. Its protein product is CASSAGQASSYNEQFF. Variable domain in full (rest from reference TRBV7-9 and TRBJ2-1): DTGVSQNPRHKITKRGQNVTFRCDPISEHNRLYWYRQTLGQGPEFLTYFQNEAQLEKSRLLSDRFSAERPKGSFSTLEIQRTEQGDSAMYLCASSAGQASSYNEQFFGPGTRLTVL.

This clone was found many times. In DNA form, the CDR3 reads TGTGCCAGCAGCGTCGGGGGCCCCTGGCACACTGAAGCTTTCTTT. This gives the protein CASSVGGPWHTEAFF. The V gene is TRBV9, the J gene TRBJ1-1; D possibly corresponds to TRBD1 (6 bases). Germline assignment: CDR1 SGDLS and CDR2 YYNGEE. The CDR3 has 15 residues. Trimming left V 2 bases short and J 3 bases short, with 14 bases between. Full variable domain (remainder filled in from reference TRBV9 and TRBJ1-1): DSGVTQTPKHLITATGQRVTLRCSPRSGDLSVYWYQQSLDQGLQFLIQYYNGEERAKGNILERFSAQQFPDLHSELNLSSLELGDSALYFCASSVGGPWHTEAFFGQGTRLTVV.

The chain recombines TRBV5-1 with TRBJ2-5; TRBD2 aligns across 14 bases. CDR1 is SGHRS, CDR2 YFSETQ, per germline. The CDR3 totals 16 residues. Trimming removed 3 bases from V and 4 bases from J; junction bases left unmatched: 5. The CDR3 here is CASSSGLAGEGETQYF. The CDR3 DNA reads TGCGCCAGCAGCTCGGGACTAGCGGGAGAGGGAGAGACCCAGTACTTC.

CDR3 DNA: TGTGCCAGCATTCTAGCAGGGGGTCATTTGGAGACCCAGTACTTC. This codes for CASILAGGHLETQYF. The chain combines TRBV6-1 with TRBJ2-5; 7 bases are a match to TRBD1. Germline V gene data show CDR1 as MNHNS and CDR2 as SASEGT. The CDR3 consists of 15 residues. V lost 7 bases, J lost 5 bases, and 13 bases stayed unmatched.

In this sample, this clone turned up once. This chain links TRBV4-1 with TRBJ2-5; 10 bases match TRBD2. The germline V gene encodes CDR1 MGHRA and CDR2 YSYEKL. Trimming removed 10 bases from V and 5 bases from J; junction bases left unmatched: 13. The CDR3 is 15 residues long. The CDR3 loop is CATRGLAGVVETQYF. For the CDR3, the DNA is TGCGCCACCCGAGGGCTAGCGGGAGTTGTTGAGACCCAGTACTTC.

The V call is TRBV5-1, the J call TRBJ2-3; D is perhaps TRBD1 (6 bases). CDR1 and CDR2 (germline): SGHRS, YFSETQ. This CDR3 has 13 amino acids. Trimming removed 4 bases at V and 4 bases at J, with 10 bases between. The CDR3 region has the DNA TGCGCCAGCAGCATTACAGGGCCAGATACGCAGTATTTT. It encodes CASSITGPDTQYF.

The V gene is TRBV28, the J gene TRBJ2-1, with TRBD2 identical over 12 bases. The CDR3 extends over 14 amino acids. Losses at the gene ends were 6 bases for V and 7 bases for J; bases not matched to a gene: 4. The germline CDR1 and CDR2 sequences are MDHEN and SYDVKM. CDR3 residues: CASRTSGSLNEQFF. In nucleotides, the CDR3 is TGTGCCAGCAGGACTAGCGGGAGTTTGAATGAGCAGTTCTTC.

This clone was seen just once. CDR3 sequence reads: CASSWTGMNTEAFF. The CDR3 DNA reads as TGTGCCAGCAGCTGGACAGGGATGAACACTGAAGCTTTCTTT. V gene TRBV5-4 combines with J gene TRBJ1-1, with 8 nucleotides matching TRBD1. Germline lookup yields CDR1 SGHNT and CDR2 YYREEE (reference sequence). This CDR3 region has 14 residues. Trimming cost V 3 bases and J 0 bases; bases outside gene matches: 1.

This clone came up a few times. The chain uses TRBV28 and TRBJ1-3, with D possibly being TRBD1 (6 bases). Germline CDR1 MDHEN, CDR2 SYDVKM. The CDR3 consists of 16 residues. V gave up 5 bases and J gave up 4 bases, with 18 bases separating them. Here the CDR3 DNA reads TGTGCCAGCAGTCCACAGGGACAAGTGTACGGAAACACCATATATTTT. This translates into CASSPQGQVYGNTIYF.

This clone has only one observation. The V and J genes are TRBV28 and TRBJ2-5, with TRBD1 identical over 8 bases. Germline loops: CDR1 MDHEN, CDR2 SYDVKM. The CDR3 length is 13 residues. Germline trimming cut 6 bases from V and 2 bases from J; bases unmatched to any gene: 2. CDR3 protein: CASSRTGQETQYF. Here the CDR3 DNA reads TGTGCCAGCAGCCGGACAGGGCAAGAGACCCAGTACTTC.

This clone was recorded only once. The chain uses TRBV10-2 and TRBJ2-1; the match to TRBD2 covers 7 bases. This CDR3 has 16 residues. Germline V lookup: CDR1 WSHSY, CDR2 SAAADI. The J segment lost 8 bases and the V segment lost 2 bases, leaving 12 bases of the junction unmatched. The CDR3 DNA sequence: TGCGCCAGCAGTGAGGGGGGGGACCCCCCGGACGATGAGCAGTTCTTC. Amino acid sequence: CASSEGGDPPDDEQFF.

The chain couples TRBV7-2 to TRBJ2-5; TRBD2 agrees at 9 bases. V trimming: 3 bases; J trimming: 1 base; junction bases outside the gene matches: 0. CDR1 and CDR2 (germline): SGHTA, FQGNSA. The CDR3 has 14 residues. The CDR3 sequence is CASSFSGSQETQYF. CDR3 in DNA: TGTGCCAGCAGCTTTAGCGGGAGCCAAGAGACCCAGTACTTC.

The V and J genes are TRBV9 and TRBJ2-7, with D perhaps TRBD1 or TRBD2 (5 bases each). Germline CDR1 SGDLS, CDR2 YYNGEE. CDR3 size: 14 residues. V was shortened by 0 bases and J by 4 bases, with 11 bases between the two germline ends. The CDR3 DNA is TGTGCCAGCAGCGTAGGAGAGGGACGGTACGAGCAGTACTTC. It codes for CASSVGEGRYEQYF.